One sample yielded the 13 T cell receptor beta chains listed below, sequenced in a study of T cells of healthy individuals. TCRdb re-called the 5' RACE reads through MiXCR, storing one row per CDR3 protein. In the table there are approximately 50,000 distinct CDR3 sequences, about 15% of which are singletons. These receptors were collected from a human donor in good health.

The rearrangement links TRBV5-1 to TRBJ2-2, with TRBD1 as a possible D gene (6 bases). The CDR3 runs to 14 residues. V lost 2 bases to trimming and J lost 4 bases, with 9 bases between them. CDR1 and CDR2 (germline): SGHRS, YFSETQ. DNA for the CDR3: TGCGCCAGCAGCTTACAGGGAATCACCGGGGAGCTGTTTTTT. Translating gives CASSLQGITGELFF.

This clonotype was recorded many times. The chain has TRBV5-6 and TRBJ2-7; possibly TRBD2 for D (6 bases). The CDR3 length is 15 residues. CDR1 and CDR2 from the germline V gene are SGHDT and YYEEEE. Trimming pared 0 bases from V and 6 bases from J, leaving 16 bases between. The CDR3 sequence: CASSLVAGTSGEQYF. CDR3 DNA: TGTGCCAGCAGCTTGGTTGCCGGGACTTCAGGCGAGCAGTACTTC.

In its sample, this clonotype was seen many times. The chain combines TRBV20-1 with TRBJ1-5; a possible D gene is TRBD1 (5 bases). V shed 1 base and J shed 7 bases, with 8 bases lying between them. Germline values: CDR1 DFQATT, CDR2 SNEGSKA (reference sequence). CDR3 length: 12 residues. The CDR3 protein is CSARAGEQPQHF. The CDR3 DNA is TGCAGTGCTAGAGCGGGGGAACAGCCCCAGCATTTT.

Ten or more counts support this clonotype. The chain uses TRBV20-1 and TRBJ2-3, with 9 bases matching TRBD2. The CDR3 runs to 13 residues. Germline V gives CDR1 DFQATT, CDR2 SNEGSKA (reference sequence). Germline trimming cut 6 bases from V and 0 bases from J; bases unmatched to any gene: 1. Here the CDR3 reads CSAGTSSTDTQYF. The CDR3 nucleotides read TGCAGTGCGGGGACTAGCAGCACAGATACGCAGTATTTT.

This clonotype was counted at least ten times. The chain is built from TRBV7-2 and TRBJ2-3, with 9 bases matching TRBD1. Germline values: CDR1 SGHTA, CDR2 FQGNSA. V was pared by 5 bases and J by 3 bases, with 9 bases of the junction left unmatched. The CDR3 totals 16 residues. CDR3 region: CASSHRGRRETDTQYF. CDR3 DNA: TGTGCCAGCAGCCACAGGGGGCGCAGGGAAACAGATACGCAGTATTTT.

J is TRBJ2-7 and V is TRBV6-1, with D tentatively TRBD1 (6 bases). Trimming left V 6 bases short and J 5 bases short, with 20 bases between. The CDR3 totals 15 residues. Germline CDR1 MNHNS, CDR2 SASEGT. The CDR3 reads CASRDRDTGRDEQYF. The CDR3 DNA sequence: TGTGCCAGCAGGGACCGGGACACCGGTCGTGACGAGCAGTACTTC.

This clonotype was found many times. The chain combines TRBV9 with TRBJ2-3, with 10 bases that match TRBD2. Trimming cost V 0 bases and J 4 bases; bases outside gene matches: 17. Germline V lookup: CDR1 SGDLS, CDR2 YYNGEE. The CDR3 is 20 residues long. The CDR3 sequence is CASSVASGRARGLVADTQYF. CDR3 in DNA: TGTGCCAGCAGCGTAGCCAGCGGGAGGGCGAGGGGACTGGTGGCAGATACGCAGTATTTT. Variable domain in full (rest from reference TRBV9 and TRBJ2-3): DSGVTQTPKHLITATGQRVTLRCSPRSGDLSVYWYQQSLDQGLQFLIQYYNGEERAKGNILERFSAQQFPDLHSELNLSSLELGDSALYFCASSVASGRARGLVADTQYFGPGTRLTVL.

This clonotype was seen at least ten times. The V and J genes are TRBV18 and TRBJ1-1; D is ambiguous. Trimming took off 8 bases at V and 1 base at J, with 11 bases between the two ends. From germline, CDR1 is KGHSH and CDR2 LQKENI. The CDR3 contains 13 residues. Written as DNA, the CDR3 is TGTGCCAGCACAACCGGCGGGAACACTGAAGCTTTCTTT. As protein: CASTTGGNTEAFF.

This clonotype appeared many times. The chain joins TRBV5-6 to TRBJ1-2; 7 nucleotides align to TRBD1. CDR1 is SGHDT and CDR2 is YYEEEE in the germline V gene. The CDR3 loop spans 16 amino acids. With V trimmed by 4 bases and J by 8 bases, 17 bases remained unmatched. The CDR3 loop is CASSLRNLIYRGGYTF. The CDR3 nucleotides are TGTGCCAGCAGCCTGCGCAACCTTATTTACAGGGGCGGCTACACCTTC.

The chain carries TRBV20-1 and TRBJ2-5; TRBD2 aligns across 8 bases. In germline, CDR1 is DFQATT, CDR2 SNEGSKA (reference sequence). The CDR3 runs to 16 residues. V dropped 5 bases and J dropped 0; count of bases not matched to a gene: 11. DNA of the CDR3: TGCAGTGCTTTCCCCGAAGGTAGCGGGAACCAAGAGACCCAGTACTTC. This translates into CSAFPEGSGNQETQYF.

The table lists this clonotype with a few counts. J is TRBJ1-4 and V is TRBV30; D not resolved. This CDR3 has 13 residues. The germline V gene has CDR1 GTSNPN and CDR2 SVGIG (reference sequence). V was trimmed by 6 bases and J by 8 bases, leaving 16 bases between them. CDR3 coding DNA: TGTGCCTGTTTTCTCCGCATCGGGGAAAAACTGTTTTTT. Translation gives CACFLRIGEKLFF.

The chain links TRBV5-1 to TRBJ2-3; D is ambiguous. In germline, CDR1 is SGHRS, CDR2 YFSETQ. Trimming cost V 5 bases and J 2 bases, with 12 bases left between them. This CDR3 has 14 residues. CDR3 coding DNA: TGCGCCAGCAGTGTAATTAGGTTCACAGATACGCAGTATTTT. Encoded protein: CASSVIRFTDTQYF.

This clonotype was recorded many times. The chain uses TRBV29-1 and TRBJ2-1; 13 bases line up with TRBD2. Germline V gene sequence: CDR1 SQVTM, CDR2 ANQGSEA. The J segment lost 9 bases and the V segment lost 4 bases, leaving 9 bases of the junction unmatched. The CDR3 has 15 residues. The CDR3: CSVGLGLAGEGEQFF. In DNA, the CDR3 is TGCAGCGTTGGACTCGGACTAGCGGGAGAGGGTGAGCAGTTCTTC.